The 22 T cell receptor beta chains below were found in one sample sequenced in a study of cytotoxic CD8 clonotypes in ibrutinib-treated CLL. TCRdb's table, derived via immunoSEQ multiplex PCR, lists solely in-frame clones and lacks some. The sample has over 150,000 clones, 70% to 85% seen once. Sequenced material: PBMCs, taken after 12 months of ibrutinib treatment. These receptors were obtained from a human donor with chronic lymphocytic leukemia.

This clone was observed a single time. This chain joins TRBV10-2 and TRBJ2-3, with unresolved D. Trimming stripped 0 bases from V and 1 base from J, with 11 bases between. The CDR3 extends over 16 amino acids. Germline values: CDR1 WSHSY, CDR2 SAAADI. This CDR3 reads CASSESTAPGTDTQYF. CDR3 in DNA: TGCGCCAGCAGTGAGTCGACTGCTCCAGGCACAGATACGCAGTATTTT.

This clone showed up just once. The rearrangement links TRBV9 to TRBJ1-3, with D maybe TRBD1 (5 bases). V lost 0 bases to trimming and J lost 0 bases, with 7 bases between them. CDR1 and CDR2 (germline): SGDLS, YYNGEE. This CDR3 spans 15 amino acids. The CDR3 loop reads CASSVAGNSGNTIYF. CDR3 coding DNA: TGTGCCAGCAGCGTAGCAGGGAACTCTGGAAACACCATATATTTT.

V is TRBV10-3 and J is TRBJ2-2; D possibly corresponds to TRBD1 (6 bases). Trimming shortened V by 2 bases and J by 5 bases, and 15 bases separated the two germline ends. This CDR3 region has 16 residues. Germline values: CDR1 ENHRY, CDR2 SYGVKD. In DNA, the CDR3 is TGTGCCATCAGTGAGCCTCTCTACCAGGGGACCGGGGAGCTGTTTTTT. Residues: CAISEPLYQGTGELFF.

The chain uses TRBV5-6 and TRBJ1-2; D not certain. CDR3 length equals 13 residues. Germline V gives CDR1 SGHDT, CDR2 YYEEEE. Trimming took 2 bases from V and 2 from J, leaving 7 bases between them. The CDR3 region is CASSLAGNYGYTF. The CDR3 coding sequence is TGTGCCAGCAGCTTAGCGGGGAACTATGGCTACACCTTC.

The chain uses TRBV5-6 and TRBJ2-5; D not resolved. This CDR3 contains 12 residues. Germline V gives CDR1 SGHDT, CDR2 YYEEEE. Trimming took 4 bases from V and 3 from J, leaving 7 bases between them. CDR3 protein: CASSHLEETQYF. In DNA form, the CDR3 reads TGTGCCAGCAGCCACCTTGAAGAGACCCAGTACTTC.

This clone was counted between two and nine times. CDR3 bases: TGTGCCAGCAGCCAAGTCGGGGGAGGGGCTAGCACAGATACGCAGTATTTT. Its protein product is CASSQVGGGASTDTQYF. The gene calls are TRBV4-2 and TRBJ2-3; 7 bases fit TRBD2. CDR3 length: 17 residues. CDR1 and CDR2 (germline): LGHNA, YNFKEQ. Germline trimming cut 1 base from V and 0 bases from J; bases unmatched to any gene: 7.

The chain uses TRBV4-2 and TRBJ1-2, with 7 bases identical to TRBD1. Germline V gives CDR1 LGHNA, CDR2 YNFKEQ. Trimming cost V 10 bases and J 8 bases; bases outside gene matches: 22. The CDR3 is 16 residues long. DNA for the CDR3: TGTGCCACCGAGGACGCAGTCACAGGGGACCCCGCGGGCTACACCTTC. This encodes CATEDAVTGDPAGYTF.

The V and J genes are TRBV5-6 and TRBJ2-3; D unresolved. The germline V gene encodes CDR1 SGHDT and CDR2 YYEEEE. With 2 bases removed from V and 2 bases from J, the gap between germline ends came to 15 bases. The CDR3 is 16 amino acids. The CDR3, as DNA: TGTGCCAGCAGCTTCCGGACGGCGGCACCCACAGATACGCAGTATTTT. It translates to CASSFRTAAPTDTQYF. Drawing the rest from reference TRBV5-6 and TRBJ2-3, the complete variable domain is DAGVTQSPTHLIKTRGQQVTLRCSPKSGHDTVSWYQQALGQGPQFIFQYYEEEERQRGNFPDRFSGHQFPNYSSELNVNALLLGDSALYLCASSFRTAAPTDTQYFGPGTRLTVL.

This chain uses TRBV6-5 with TRBJ2-7, with 9 bases aligning to TRBD2. The V gene end was trimmed by 2 bases and the J gene end by 4 bases; junction bases not matched to a gene: 6. Germline V lookup: CDR1 MNHEY, CDR2 SVGAGI. This CDR3 region has 15 residues. CDR3 nucleotide sequence: TGTGCCAGCAGTTACACTTGGACTAGCGAGTACGAGCAGTACTTC. This encodes CASSYTWTSEYEQYF.

V gene TRBV2 combines with J gene TRBJ2-3, with 8 bases that match TRBD2. CDR1 is SNHLY and CDR2 is FYNNEI in the germline V gene. V trimming: 6 bases; J trimming: 4 bases; junction bases outside the gene matches: 3. The CDR3 is made up of 13 amino acids. The CDR3 sequence is CASRPSGPDTQYF. DNA of the CDR3: TGTGCCAGCAGGCCTAGCGGGCCAGATACGCAGTATTTT. The full variable domain, in which reference TRBV2 and TRBJ2-3 provide the parts outside the CDR3, is EPEVTQTPSHQVTQMGQEVILRCVPISNHLYFYWYRQILGQKVEFLVSFYNNEISEKSEIFDDQFSVERPDGSNFTLKIRSTKLEDSAMYFCASRPSGPDTQYFGPGTRLTVL.

This chain links TRBV4-3 with TRBJ1-6, with D tentatively TRBD1 (5 bases). Germline lookup yields CDR1 LGHNA and CDR2 YSLEER. Trimming removed 0 bases at V and 10 bases at J, with 7 bases between. The CDR3 sequence is 13 residues long. DNA for the CDR3: TGCGCCAGCAGCCAAGATGGGGGATCACCCCTCCACTTT. Residues: CASSQDGGSPLHF.

The rearrangement links TRBV6-6 to TRBJ2-2; D tentatively reads TRBD1 or TRBD2 (5 bases each). The CDR3 loop spans 14 amino acids. CDR1 is MNHNY and CDR2 is SVGAGI in the germline V gene (reference sequence). V dropped 8 bases and J dropped 6 bases, with 16 bases sitting between them. The CDR3 region has the DNA TGTGCCAGCGGGGGTTCTTACGTGGCCGGGGAGCTGTTTTTT. Protein sequence: CASGGSYVAGELFF.

V gene TRBV6-6 combines with J gene TRBJ1-2; 10 nucleotides match TRBD1. J was trimmed by 8 bases and V by 10 bases; bases with no gene match: 7. This CDR3 has 12 residues. In germline, CDR1 is MNHNY, CDR2 SVGAGI (reference sequence). The CDR3 sequence is CATRQGARGYTF. CDR3 nucleotides: TGTGCCACCCGACAGGGGGCGCGGGGCTACACCTTC.

This clone was recorded once. The chain uses TRBV29-1 and TRBJ2-3; TRBD1 matches 7 bases. CDR1 and CDR2 from the germline V gene are SQVTM and ANQGSEA. J gave up 5 bases and V 0 bases, and 11 bases lay outside the gene matches. This CDR3 has 16 residues. The CDR3 reads CSVEDWGSGGRDTQYF. In nucleotides, the CDR3 is TGCAGCGTTGAAGATTGGGGATCAGGGGGTCGAGATACGCAGTATTTT.

This rearrangement joins TRBV6-5 to TRBJ1-1, with a tentative D call TRBD1 (6 bases). The CDR3 spans 14 residues. Trimming cost V 3 bases and J 4 bases, with 12 bases left between them. Germline V gene data show CDR1 as MNHEY and CDR2 as SVGAGI. The CDR3 loop reads CASSYQGRGTEAFF. The CDR3 coding sequence is TGTGCCAGCAGTTATCAGGGCAGGGGCACTGAAGCTTTCTTT.

This chain connects TRBV7-2 to TRBJ1-5; D possibly corresponds to TRBD1 (5 bases). Between the trimmed V and J ends, which lost 5 bases and 5 bases, there was a span of 10 bases. Per germline, CDR1 SGHTA and CDR2 FQGNSA. The CDR3 is made up of 13 amino acids. CDR3 sequence: CASSRGEDQPQHF. In nucleotides, the CDR3 is TGTGCCAGCAGCAGGGGTGAGGATCAGCCCCAGCATTTT.

V is TRBV28 and J is TRBJ1-1, with TRBD1 identical over 8 bases. From germline, CDR1 is MDHEN and CDR2 SYDVKM. Germline trimming cut 6 bases from V and 4 bases from J; bases unmatched to any gene: 10. CDR3 size: 15 residues. CDR3 region: CASSSHSQGGTEAFF. CDR3 bases: TGTGCCAGCAGCTCACACTCACAGGGGGGCACTGAAGCTTTCTTT.

This chain links TRBV18 with TRBJ1-2; possibly TRBD1 for D (5 bases). The CDR3 totals 14 residues. CDR1 is KGHSH, CDR2 LQKENI, per germline. Trimming removed 3 bases from V and 7 bases from J, with 15 bases in between. CDR3 nucleotides: TGTGCCAGCTCACCGACAGCCTCCGAGGGTGGCTACACCTTC. It is translated as CASSPTASEGGYTF.

This clone was counted a few times. J is TRBJ2-7 and V is TRBV11-2; the match to TRBD2 covers 13 bases. This CDR3 spans 19 amino acids. Germline CDR1 and CDR2: SGHAT and FQNNGV. V trimming: 5 bases; J trimming: 1 base; junction bases outside the gene matches: 14. Here the CDR3 DNA reads TGTGCCAGCAGCGCAGGGACTAGCGGGACCTATGGGTTGTCCTACGAGCAGTACTTC. This encodes CASSAGTSGTYGLSYEQYF.

This clone showed up just a few times. The rearrangement uses TRBV28 and TRBJ2-7, with TRBD1 matching over 10 bases. This CDR3 spans 13 amino acids. CDR1 MDHEN and CDR2 SYDVKM come from the germline V gene. The V segment lost 7 bases and the J segment 4 bases; nucleotides outside the gene matches: 4. The CDR3: CASNTDRGYEQYF. CDR3 coding DNA: TGTGCCAGCAATACGGACAGGGGGTACGAGCAGTACTTC.

This clone was seen only once. The chain joins TRBV19 to TRBJ1-4; a weak D match, TRBD1 (5 bases). CDR3 length: 14 residues. The germline V gene has CDR1 LNHDA and CDR2 SQIVND (reference sequence). V was cut by 8 bases and J by 0 bases, with 10 bases left in between. CDR3 nucleotides: TGTGCCAGTCGGGGGGGACCAACTAATGAAAAACTGTTTTTT. This codes for CASRGGPTNEKLFF.

The rearrangement joins TRBV7-9 to TRBJ2-2; TRBD1 might be the D (6 bases). The ends were cut back, 5 bases at V and 4 bases at J, with 17 bases in the middle. Germline CDR1 reads SEHNR; CDR2 reads FQNEAQ (reference sequence). The CDR3 covers 16 residues. The CDR3 is CASSPGWGRGTGELFF. The DNA of the CDR3 is TGTGCCAGCAGCCCAGGTTGGGGGCGCGGCACCGGGGAGCTGTTTTTT.